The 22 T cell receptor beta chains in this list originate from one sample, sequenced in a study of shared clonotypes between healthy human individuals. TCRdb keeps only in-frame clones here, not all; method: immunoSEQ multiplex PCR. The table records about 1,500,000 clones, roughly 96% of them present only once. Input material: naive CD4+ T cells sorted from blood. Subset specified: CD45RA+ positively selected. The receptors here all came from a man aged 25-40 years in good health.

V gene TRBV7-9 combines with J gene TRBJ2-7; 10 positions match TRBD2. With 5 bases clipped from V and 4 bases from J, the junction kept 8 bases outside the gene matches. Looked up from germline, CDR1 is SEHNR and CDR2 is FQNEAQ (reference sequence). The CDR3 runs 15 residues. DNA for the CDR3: TGTGCCAGCAGCCTACCTAGCGGGAGTTGGTACGAGCAGTACTTC. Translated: CASSLPSGSWYEQYF.

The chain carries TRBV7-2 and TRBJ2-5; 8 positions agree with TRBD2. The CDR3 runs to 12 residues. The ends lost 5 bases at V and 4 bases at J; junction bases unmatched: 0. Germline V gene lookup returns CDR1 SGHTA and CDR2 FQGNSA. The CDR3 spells CASSTSGETQYF. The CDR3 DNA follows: TGTGCCAGCAGCACTAGCGGAGAGACCCAGTACTTC. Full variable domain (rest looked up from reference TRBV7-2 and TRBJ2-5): GAGVSQSPSNKVTEKGKDVELRCDPISGHTALYWYRQSLGQGLEFLIYFQGNSAPDKSGLPSDRFSAERTGGSVSTLTIQRTQQEDSAVYLCASSTSGETQYFGPGTRLLVL.

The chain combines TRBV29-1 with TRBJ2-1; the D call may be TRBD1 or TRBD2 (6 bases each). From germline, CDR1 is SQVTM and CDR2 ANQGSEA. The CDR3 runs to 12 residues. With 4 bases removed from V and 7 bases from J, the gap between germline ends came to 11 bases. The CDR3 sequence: CSVVGGRNEQFF. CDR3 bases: TGCAGCGTTGTTGGGGGGCGGAATGAGCAGTTCTTC.

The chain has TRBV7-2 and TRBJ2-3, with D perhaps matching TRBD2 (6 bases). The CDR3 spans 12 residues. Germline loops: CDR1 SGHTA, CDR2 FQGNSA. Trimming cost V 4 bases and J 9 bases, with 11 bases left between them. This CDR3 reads CASSSIAVTQYF. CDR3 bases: TGTGCCAGCAGCTCCATAGCGGTGACGCAGTATTTT. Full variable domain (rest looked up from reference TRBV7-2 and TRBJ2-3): GAGVSQSPSNKVTEKGKDVELRCDPISGHTALYWYRQSLGQGLEFLIYFQGNSAPDKSGLPSDRFSAERTGGSVSTLTIQRTQQEDSAVYLCASSSIAVTQYFGPGTRLTVL.

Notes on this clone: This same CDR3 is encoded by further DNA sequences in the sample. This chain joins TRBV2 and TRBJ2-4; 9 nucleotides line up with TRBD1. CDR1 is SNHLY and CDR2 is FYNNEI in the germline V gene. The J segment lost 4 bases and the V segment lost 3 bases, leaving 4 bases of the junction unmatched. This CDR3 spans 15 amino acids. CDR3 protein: CASSEGQGAKNIQYF. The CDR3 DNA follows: TGTGCCAGCAGTGAGGGACAGGGAGCAAAAAACATTCAGTACTTC.

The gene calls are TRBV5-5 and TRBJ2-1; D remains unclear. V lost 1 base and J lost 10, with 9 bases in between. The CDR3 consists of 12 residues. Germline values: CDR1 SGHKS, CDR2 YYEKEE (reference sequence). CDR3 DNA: TGTGCCAGCAGCTTGATGGAAGTCGAGCAGTTCTTC. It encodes CASSLMEVEQFF.

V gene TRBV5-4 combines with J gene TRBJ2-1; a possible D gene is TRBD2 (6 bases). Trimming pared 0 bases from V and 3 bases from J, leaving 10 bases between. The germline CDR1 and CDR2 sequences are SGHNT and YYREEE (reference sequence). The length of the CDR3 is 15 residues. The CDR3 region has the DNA TGTGCCAGCAGCTTGGGCGGGAAAGGCTACAATGAGCAGTTCTTC. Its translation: CASSLGGKGYNEQFF.

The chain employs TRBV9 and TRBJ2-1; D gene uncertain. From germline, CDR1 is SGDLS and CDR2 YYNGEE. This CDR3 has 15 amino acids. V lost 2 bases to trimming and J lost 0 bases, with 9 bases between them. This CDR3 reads CASSVTQDSYNEQFF. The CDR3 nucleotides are TGTGCCAGCAGCGTCACTCAAGACTCCTACAATGAGCAGTTCTTC.

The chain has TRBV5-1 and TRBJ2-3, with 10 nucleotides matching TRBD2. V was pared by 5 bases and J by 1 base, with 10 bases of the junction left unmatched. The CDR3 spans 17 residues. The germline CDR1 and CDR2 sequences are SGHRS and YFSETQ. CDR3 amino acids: CASRPGLAAGGTDTQYF. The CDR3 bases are TGCGCCAGCAGGCCTGGACTAGCGGCCGGGGGCACAGATACGCAGTATTTT.

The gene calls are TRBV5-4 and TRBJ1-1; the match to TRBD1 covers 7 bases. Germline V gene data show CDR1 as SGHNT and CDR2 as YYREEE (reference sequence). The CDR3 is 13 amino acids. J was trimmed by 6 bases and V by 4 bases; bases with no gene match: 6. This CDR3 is CASSEPDRAEAFF. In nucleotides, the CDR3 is TGTGCCAGCAGCGAACCCGACAGGGCTGAAGCTTTCTTT.

CDR3 DNA: TGTGCCAGCAGCCGCAAGGAGTCCTACGAGCAGTACTTC. This translates into CASSRKESYEQYF. The chain has TRBV14 and TRBJ2-7, with unresolved D. The CDR3 has 13 residues. In germline, CDR1 is SGHDN, CDR2 FVKESK. Deletions cut 4 bases from V and 1 base from J, with 8 bases between.

CDR3 region: CASSSSGSFGNEQFF. In nucleotides, the CDR3 is TGCGCCAGCAGCTCCAGCGGGAGTTTTGGCAATGAGCAGTTCTTC. The chain couples TRBV5-1 to TRBJ2-1; 8 nucleotides align to TRBD2. The CDR3 spans 15 residues. Germline loops: CDR1 SGHRS, CDR2 YFSETQ. V lost 3 bases and J lost 6; bases outside the gene matches: 8.

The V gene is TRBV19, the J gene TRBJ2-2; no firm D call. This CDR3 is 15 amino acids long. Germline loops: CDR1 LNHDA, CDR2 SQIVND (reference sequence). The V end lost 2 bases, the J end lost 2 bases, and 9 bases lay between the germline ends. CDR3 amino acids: CASSILTLNTGELFF. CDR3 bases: TGTGCCAGTAGTATATTGACACTAAACACCGGGGAGCTGTTTTTT. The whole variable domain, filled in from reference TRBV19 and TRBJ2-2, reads DGGITQSPKYLFRKEGQNVTLSCEQNLNHDAMYWYRQDPGQGLRLIYYSQIVNDFQKGDIAEGYSVSREKKESFPLTVTSAQKNPTAFYLCASSILTLNTGELFFGEGSRLTVL.

The CDR3 reads CARGQVNYEQYF. CDR3 coding DNA: TGTGCCAGAGGACAGGTAAACTACGAGCAGTACTTC. The V and J genes are TRBV2 and TRBJ2-7, with 7 nucleotides matching TRBD1. Trimming cost V 9 bases and J 3 bases; bases outside gene matches: 5. Germline CDR1 reads SNHLY; CDR2 reads FYNNEI. The CDR3 is 12 residues long.

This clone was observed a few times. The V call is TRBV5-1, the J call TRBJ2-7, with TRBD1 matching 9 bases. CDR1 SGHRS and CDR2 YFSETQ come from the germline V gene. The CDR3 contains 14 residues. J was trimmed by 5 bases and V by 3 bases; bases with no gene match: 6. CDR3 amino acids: CASSSGTGIHEQYF. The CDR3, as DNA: TGCGCCAGCAGCTCCGGGACAGGGATCCACGAGCAGTACTTC.

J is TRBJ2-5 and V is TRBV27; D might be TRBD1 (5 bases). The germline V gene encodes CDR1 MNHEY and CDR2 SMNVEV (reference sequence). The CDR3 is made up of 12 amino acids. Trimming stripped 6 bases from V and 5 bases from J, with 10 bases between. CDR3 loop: CASRSGPETQYF. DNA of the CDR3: TGTGCCAGCAGATCAGGGCCTGAGACCCAGTACTTC.

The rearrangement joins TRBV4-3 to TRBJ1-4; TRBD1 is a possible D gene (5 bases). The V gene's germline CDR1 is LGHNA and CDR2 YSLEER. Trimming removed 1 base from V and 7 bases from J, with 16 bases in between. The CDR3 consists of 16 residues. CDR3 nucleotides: TGCGCCAGCAGCCAAGTCGTTCAAGGGGCTGGTGAAAAACTGTTTTTT. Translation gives CASSQVVQGAGEKLFF.

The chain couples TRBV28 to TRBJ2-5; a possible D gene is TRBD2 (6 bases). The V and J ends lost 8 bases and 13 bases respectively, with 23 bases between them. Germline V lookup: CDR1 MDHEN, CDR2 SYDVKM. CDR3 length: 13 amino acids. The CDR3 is CASFGTVRGPAYF. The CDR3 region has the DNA TGTGCCAGCTTCGGGACGGTGCGGGGCCCGGCGTACTTC. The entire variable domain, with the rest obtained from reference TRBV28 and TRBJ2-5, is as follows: DVKVTQSSRYLVKRTGEKVFLECVQDMDHENMFWYRQDPGLGLRLIYFSYDVKMKEKGDIPEGYSVSREKKERFSLILESASTNQTSMYLCASFGTVRGPAYFGPGTRLLVL.

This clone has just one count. CDR3: CASSAVGFQAFF. The CDR3 DNA sequence: TGTGCCAGCAGCGCCGTAGGTTTTCAAGCTTTCTTT. The rearrangement joins TRBV14 to TRBJ1-1; D is unclear. Trimming took 5 bases from V and 9 from J, leaving 13 bases between them. The CDR3 extends over 12 amino acids. Germline values: CDR1 SGHDN, CDR2 FVKESK.

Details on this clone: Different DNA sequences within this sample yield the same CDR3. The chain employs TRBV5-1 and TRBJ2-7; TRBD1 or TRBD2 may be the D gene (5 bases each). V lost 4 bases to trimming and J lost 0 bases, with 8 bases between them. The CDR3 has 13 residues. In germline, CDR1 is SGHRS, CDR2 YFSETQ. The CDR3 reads CASSRDGSYEQYF. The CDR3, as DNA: TGCGCCAGCAGCCGGGACGGCTCCTACGAGCAGTACTTC.

The CDR3 loop is CASRARTAGGEAFF. In DNA form, the CDR3 reads TGTGCCAGCAGGGCTAGAACGGCCGGGGGCGAAGCTTTCTTT. The rearrangement joins TRBV6-1 to TRBJ1-1; D might be TRBD1 (6 bases). V lost 6 bases to trimming and J lost 8 bases, with 19 bases between them. Germline V gives CDR1 MNHNS, CDR2 SASEGT. This CDR3 comprises 14 residues.

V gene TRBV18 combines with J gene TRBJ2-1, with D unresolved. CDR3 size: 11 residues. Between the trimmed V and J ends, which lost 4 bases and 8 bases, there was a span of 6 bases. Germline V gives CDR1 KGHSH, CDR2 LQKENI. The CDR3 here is CASSRGYEQFF. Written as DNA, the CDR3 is TGTGCCAGCTCACGGGGTTATGAGCAGTTCTTC. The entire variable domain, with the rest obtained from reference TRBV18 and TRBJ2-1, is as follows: NAGVMQNPRHLVRRRGQEARLRCSPMKGHSHVYWYRQLPEEGLKFMVYLQKENIIDESGMPKERFSAEFPKEGPSILRIQQVVRGDSAAYFCASSRGYEQFFGPGTRLTVL.